The present TCR beta chain was sequenced within a study of CD8 T cells in Susac syndrome. RNA totalling 0.5 to 1 ug underwent reverse transcription with random hexamers. TCRdb passed the immunoSEQ multiplex PCR reads through MiXCR, listing each CDR3 protein once. Of about 130,000 distinct CDR3 sequences in the sample, around nine tenths were seen once. The CDR3 covers 15 residues. Looked up from germline, CDR1 is SGHRS and CDR2 is YFSETQ. The V and J ends lost 0 bases and 3 bases respectively, with 13 bases between them. The sequence was collected from a human donor with multiple sclerosis. The genes are TRBV5-1 and TRBJ2-7, with D unresolved. The sample was CD8+ T cells from PBMCs. The CDR3 DNA is TGCGCCAGCAGCTTGGCCGGCGGCTCAGACTACGAGCAGTACTTC. Translation gives CASSLAGGSDYEQYF.